This T cell receptor (beta chain) was observed in a study of blood T cells in healthy people across ages. The CDR3 extends over 15 amino acids. Trimming took off 2 bases at V and 7 bases at J, with 15 bases between the two ends. Germline CDR1 reads MNHEY; CDR2 reads SMNVEV (reference sequence). The second PCR ran about 6 to 12 cycles with a sample-barcoded 5' primer and J-beta primers. TCRdb ran MiXCR on the 5' RACE reads and lists one entry per CDR3 protein. The sample lists 800,000 to 1,300,000 distinct CDR3 sequences; around 27% were seen once. This sample was also put to use in a study of T cells of mothers and their children. That study reports: Each child contributed 2.5 million to 3.5 million TCR beta CDR3 reads, while each mother contributed over 8.5 million.

V usage is TRBV27 and J usage is TRBJ1-5; a possible D gene is TRBD1 (5 bases). The specimen sequenced was blood. The source of this sequence is a girl aged 2-10 years in good health. Written as DNA, the CDR3 is TGTGCCAGCAGTTTACGGATGACAGTCGGCCAGCCCCAGCATTTT. Protein sequence: CASSLRMTVGQPQHF.